This is a list of T cell receptor beta chains from one sample in a study of blood T cell repertoires in COVID-19. TCRdb keeps only in-frame clones here, not all; method: immunoSEQ multiplex PCR. The sample has 150,000 to 200,000 clones, 86% seen once. Sequencing used peripheral blood. These receptors all come from a woman aged 70 to 79 with acute or convalescent COVID-19. Each CDR3 is given with its conserved first and last residue. The D gene is left open where the match is weak. Clone size is not always given. Where it is, it says once, few, many or a class for expanded clones.

>TRBV3-1/TRBV3-2|NA|TRBJ2-5|15|NA
TGTGCCAGCAGCCAAGATATAACTTCGAAAGAGACCCAGTACTTC
CASSQDITSKETQYF
>TRBV5-4|few|TRBJ2-7|15|TRBD1
TGTGCCAGCAGCCCACCGGGACAGGGCAAACGTGAGCAGTACTTC
CASSPPGQGKREQYF
>TRBV3-1/TRBV3-2|NA|TRBJ2-5|12|NA
TGTGCCAGCAGCATAAGGGGGGAGACCCAGTACTTC
CASSIRGETQYF
>TRBV10-3|once|TRBJ2-1|19|TRBD2
TGTGCCATCAGTGAGTCAGTAGCGGGGGGCCTCTACGCCTACAATGAGCAGTTCTTC
CAISESVAGGLYAYNEQFF
>TRBV29-1|NA|TRBJ2-3|15|TRBD1
TGCAGCGTGTTCCGACAGGGGGCAGTCTCAGATACGCAGTATTTT
CSVFRQGAVSDTQYF
>TRBV5-1|NA|TRBJ1-1|15|NA
TGCGCCAGCAGCTTCGTCGGTGGGCCGAACACTGAAGCTTTCTTT
CASSFVGGPNTEAFF
>TRBV5-4|NA|TRBJ2-2|16|TRBD2
TGTGCCAGCAGCCCTCGTCGGGGGGCGAACACCGGGGAGCTGTTTTTT
CASSPRRGANTGELFF
>TRBV4-2|few|TRBJ1-3|15|NA
TGTGCCAGCAGCCAAGATACGGTCTCTGGAAACACCATATATTTT
CASSQDTVSGNTIYF
>TRBV10-3|NA|TRBJ2-1|15|NA
TGTGCCATCAGTGAGGGGTGGGAGACCTACAATGAGCAGTTCTTC
CAISEGWETYNEQFF
>TRBV5-1|once|TRBJ1-2|16|NA
TGCGCCAGCAGCGTCGGACAGACTGGGGCTAACTATGGCTACACCTTC
CASSVGQTGANYGYTF
>TRBV7-7|NA|TRBJ1-4|15|NA
TGTGCTAGCAGCCCAGGACAGTCGACTAATGAAAAACTGTTTTTT
CASSPGQSTNEKLFF
>TRBV7-2|NA|TRBJ2-2|13|NA
TGTGCCAGCAGCCCTACAGGGACCGGGGAGCTGTTTTTT
CASSPTGTGELFF
>TRBV18|NA|TRBJ2-7|12|NA
TGTGCCAGCTCACCACAGGGGGACGAGCAGTACTTC
CASSPQGDEQYF
>TRBV7-6|once|TRBJ2-1|14|NA
TGTGCCAGCAGCTTGGCAGGGTCCGTCAATGAGCAGTTCTTC
CASSLAGSVNEQFF
>TRBV7-9|NA|TRBJ1-3|17|TRBD1
TGTGCCAGCAGCTTAGCGGGACAACTCCCCCAGGGGGACACCATATATTTT
CASSLAGQLPQGDTIYF
>TRBV6-5|NA|TRBJ1-5|15|NA
TGTGCCAGCAGTCCGCGGCTGTATAGCAATCAGCCCCAGCATTTT
CASSPRLYSNQPQHF
>TRBV6-1|NA|TRBJ1-1|13|NA
TGTGCCAGCAGTGAATATCGCGGGGCTGAAGCTTTCTTT
CASSEYRGAEAFF
>TRBV5-4|few|TRBJ1-1|14|NA
TGTGCCAGCAGCTTGGAGACGGGGAACACTGAAGCTTTCTTT
CASSLETGNTEAFF
>TRBV3-1/TRBV3-2|NA|TRBJ2-7|14|NA
TGTGCCAGCAGCCAAGGGTTAGGGGCCTACGAGCAGTACTTC
CASSQGLGAYEQYF
>TRBV5-5|NA|TRBJ2-5|15|TRBD2
TGTGCCAGCAGCTTGTGGTGGGAGGGCCCGGAGACCCAGTACTTC
CASSLWWEGPETQYF
>TRBV20-1|NA|TRBJ2-4|15|NA
TGCAGTGCTAGTAAAGGACAGCTAGCCAAAAACATTCAGTACTTC
CSASKGQLAKNIQYF
>TRBV3-1/TRBV3-2|NA|TRBJ2-7|16|TRBD2
TGTGCCAGCAGCCAACCTGAGGTTAGCGGGGACTACGAGCAGTACTTC
CASSQPEVSGDYEQYF
>TRBV18|NA|TRBJ2-1|15|TRBD1
TGTGCCAGCTCACCCCGGGACAGGACCTACAATGAGCAGTTCTTC
CASSPRDRTYNEQFF
>TRBV6-5|NA|TRBJ1-5|12|NA
TGTGCCAGCAAAGGGAGTGGTCAGCCCCAGCATTTT
CASKGSGQPQHF
>TRBV2|NA|TRBJ1-1|13|NA
TGTGCCAGCAGAGCTGACAGGAACACTGAAGCTTTCTTT
CASRADRNTEAFF
>TRBV7-3|NA|TRBJ2-7|13|TRBD1
TGTGCCAGCAGCACCGGGACAGGGGACGAGCAGTACTTC
CASSTGTGDEQYF
>TRBV9|NA|TRBJ1-6|16|NA
TGTGCCAGCAGCGTAGGAGAGACAGTAATGAATTCACCCCTCCACTTT
CASSVGETVMNSPLHF
>TRBV19|NA|TRBJ1-2|13|NA
TGTGCCAGTAGTAAACAGGGAATCTATGGCTACACCTTC
CASSKQGIYGYTF
>TRBV7-9|once|TRBJ1-1|16|NA
TGTGCCAGCAGCTTAACCCCGACTCAGGGGAGTACTGAAGCTTTCTTT
CASSLTPTQGSTEAFF
>TRBV5-1|NA|TRBJ1-3|14|NA
TGCGCCAGCAGCGAGGAAAGCTCTGGAAACACCATATATTTT
CASSEESSGNTIYF
>TRBV19|few|TRBJ1-1|13|NA
TGTGCCAGTAGTATTGGGGGCCCCTATGAAGCTTTCTTT
CASSIGGPYEAFF
>TRBV7-9|NA|TRBJ2-1|15|TRBD2
TGTGCCAGCAGCCCTAGCGGGAAATCCTACAATGAGCAGTTCTTC
CASSPSGKSYNEQFF
>TRBV14|NA|TRBJ2-3|15|NA
TGTGCCAGCAGCCCCAGGTTGGCTAGCACAGATACGCAGTATTTT
CASSPRLASTDTQYF
>TRBV12-5|NA|TRBJ2-7|15|TRBD1
TGTGCTAGTGGTTTGGGACAGGGGGCTGGCTACGAGCAGTACTTC
CASGLGQGAGYEQYF
>TRBV3-1/TRBV3-2|NA|TRBJ2-2|15|TRBD2
TGTGCCAGCAGCCAGGGGACTACTAACACCGGGGAGCTGTTTTTT
CASSQGTTNTGELFF
>TRBV6-5|NA|TRBJ1-5|14|TRBD1
TGTGCCAGCAGGGGGACAGGGGGCAATCAGCCCCAGCATTTT
CASRGTGGNQPQHF
>TRBV5-8|NA|TRBJ2-1|14|NA
TGTGCCAGCAGCTTGGTTGTAGCCCGGGGTGAGCAGTTCTTC
CASSLVVARGEQFF
>TRBV10-2|NA|TRBJ2-5|16|TRBD2
TGCGCCAGCAGCACGGGACTAGCGGGGGGACAAGAGACCCAGTACTTC
CASSTGLAGGQETQYF
>TRBV10-3|NA|TRBJ1-1|13|NA
TGTGCCATCAGTCGTGCGAGCGGAACTGAAGCTTTCTTT
CAISRASGTEAFF
>TRBV11-2|NA|TRBJ1-6|17|NA
TGTGCCAGCAGCTTCGCTCGGTCCAGGGCCTATAATTCACCCCTCCACTTT
CASSFARSRAYNSPLHF
>TRBV2|NA|TRBJ2-7|18|TRBD2
TGTGCCAGCAAGCTGGGAACTAGCGGGAGTAAACCACTCTACGAGCAGTACTTC
CASKLGTSGSKPLYEQYF
>TRBV3-1/TRBV3-2|NA|TRBJ1-4|16|NA
TGTGCCAGCAGCCAGTCACGCCCGGCAACTAATGAAAAACTGTTTTTT
CASSQSRPATNEKLFF
>TRBV2|NA|TRBJ2-2|13|NA
TGTGCCAGCACGTCCTTGAACACCGGGGAGCTGTTTTTT
CASTSLNTGELFF
>TRBV5-1|NA|TRBJ2-1|13|TRBD1
TGCGCCAGCAGCCTACAGGGGAAAGGAGAGCAGTTCTTC
CASSLQGKGEQFF
>TRBV27|NA|TRBJ1-2|12|NA
TGTGCCAGCTGGGGGGGACGGCGTGGCTACACCTTC
CASWGGRRGYTF
>TRBV10-3|NA|TRBJ1-2|15|TRBD1
TGTGCCATCAGTGACCTCGACAGGGCTAACTATGGCTACACCTTC
CAISDLDRANYGYTF
>TRBV5-1|NA|TRBJ2-1|15|NA
TGCGCCAGCAGCTTGGCGGACACATCCTACAATGAGCAGTTCTTC
CASSLADTSYNEQFF
>TRBV10-3|NA|TRBJ2-3|14|TRBD1
TGTGCCATCAAACGGGACAGACAAACAGATACGCAGTATTTT
CAIKRDRQTDTQYF
>TRBV18|NA|TRBJ1-1|14|NA
TGTGCCAGCTCACCTAAGTCGGGAGGCACTGAAGCTTTCTTT
CASSPKSGGTEAFF
>TRBV28|NA|TRBJ2-7|12|TRBD2
TGTGCCAGCACCTCAGTAGGGACTAGCGTTTATTTC
CASTSVGTSVYF
>TRBV3-1/TRBV3-2|NA|TRBJ1-3|14|NA
TGTGCCAGCAGCCTGACAAGTGTGGGAAACACCATATATTTT
CASSLTSVGNTIYF